One sample yielded the 11 T cell receptor beta chains listed below, sequenced in a study of T cell repertoires in cytomegalovirus infection. Their cognate antigens are unknown. TCRdb independently ran MiXCR on the reads; one entry per CDR3 protein. The sample consists of approximately 600,000 distinct CDR3 sequences, almost 40% of them appearing once. Sequencing was performed on cultured PBMCs, taken from culture after CMV antigen stimulation. The source is a human donor in good health (CMV status not recorded). Some clones in this sample may be carry-over from other donors' samples.

This CDR3 is CASSYSASGRVSDTQYF. The CDR3 nucleotides are TGTGCCAGCAGTTACTCTGCTAGCGGGAGGGTTTCAGATACGCAGTATTTT. V is TRBV6-6 and J is TRBJ2-3, with TRBD2 matching 12 bases. This CDR3 contains 17 residues. V was pared by 0 bases and J by 4 bases, with 5 bases of the junction left unmatched. Germline lookup yields CDR1 MNHNY and CDR2 SVGAGI (reference sequence).

This chain joins TRBV12-3 or TRBV12-4 and TRBJ1-2; D might be TRBD1 (5 bases). The length of the CDR3 is 13 residues. Trimming shortened V by 4 bases and J by 8 bases, and 14 bases separated the two germline ends. CDR3 in amino acids: CASSYGRAEGYTF. CDR3 DNA: TGTGCCAGCAGTTACGGCAGGGCAGAGGGCTACACCTTC.

The chain has TRBV5-1 and TRBJ2-5; tentative D call: TRBD1 (6 bases). The CDR3 runs to 14 residues. Germline CDR1 reads SGHRS; CDR2 reads YFSETQ. Trimming stripped 6 bases from V and 0 bases from J, with 12 bases between. The CDR3 DNA sequence: TGCGCCAGCACCTTTGGACAGCACCAAGAGACCCAGTACTTC. Amino acid sequence: CASTFGQHQETQYF.

This chain links TRBV19 with TRBJ1-4; 7 nucleotides match TRBD1. Germline lookup yields CDR1 LNHDA and CDR2 SQIVND (reference sequence). The trim removed 5 bases at V and 3 bases at J, leaving 6 bases unmatched. The CDR3 spans 15 residues. The CDR3 reads CASSGRGAANEKLFF. The CDR3 DNA reads as TGTGCCAGTAGTGGCAGGGGGGCGGCTAATGAAAAACTGTTTTTT.

The J gene is TRBJ1-6, the V gene TRBV5-1, with TRBD1 matching over 7 bases. The ends lost 6 bases at V and 0 bases at J; junction bases unmatched: 9. Per germline, CDR1 SGHRS and CDR2 YFSETQ. The CDR3 is made up of 17 amino acids. The CDR3 sequence is CASTMGTVLSYNSPLHF. CDR3 in DNA: TGCGCCAGCACCATGGGGACAGTCCTCTCCTATAATTCACCCCTCCACTTT.

This sequence joins TRBV10-3 and TRBJ1-1; D call uncertain. This CDR3 region has 14 residues. Germline CDR1 and CDR2: ENHRY and SYGVKD. Trimming left V 0 bases short and J 4 bases short, with 9 bases between. CDR3: CAISESGVGTEAFF. The CDR3 DNA sequence: TGTGCCATCAGTGAGTCAGGAGTAGGCACTGAAGCTTTCTTT.

The chain couples TRBV20-1 to TRBJ1-5; no clear D gene. V was clipped by 1 base and J by 9 bases, with 13 bases between them. CDR3 length: 13 amino acids. Germline-derived CDR1 and CDR2 are DFQATT and SNEGSKA (reference sequence). The CDR3 region is CSARVVSPGPQHF. The CDR3 nucleotides read TGCAGTGCTAGAGTAGTCAGCCCAGGGCCCCAGCATTTT.

This clonotype was found a few times. This sequence joins TRBV10-3 and TRBJ1-6; tentative D call: TRBD1 (5 bases). Germline CDR1 and CDR2: ENHRY and SYGVKD. CDR3 length: 14 residues. V lost 0 bases, J lost 8 bases, and 8 bases lay in between. The CDR3 spells CAISESGGDSPLHF. The DNA of the CDR3 is TGTGCCATCAGTGAGTCCGGGGGAGATTCACCCCTCCACTTT.

J is TRBJ2-4 and V is TRBV10-3; D call uncertain. The V end lost 2 bases, the J end lost 7 bases, and 6 bases lay between the germline ends. CDR1 and CDR2 (germline): ENHRY, SYGVKD. CDR3 length: 12 amino acids. The CDR3 DNA reads TGTGCCATCAGTGAGCCCGGCAACATTCAGTACTTC. Its protein product is CAISEPGNIQYF.

This chain uses TRBV6-5 with TRBJ1-3; D is possibly TRBD1 (6 bases). The ends were cut back, 6 bases at V and 2 bases at J, with 14 bases in the middle. CDR3 length: 15 residues. Per germline, CDR1 MNHEY and CDR2 SVGAGI. The DNA of the CDR3 is TGTGCCAGCAGCCGCAGTTCAGGGGCTGGAAACACCATATATTTT. This gives the protein CASSRSSGAGNTIYF.

This clonotype was detected a few times. V gene TRBV5-4 combines with J gene TRBJ2-3, with D unclear. V dropped 4 bases and J dropped 10 bases, with 16 bases sitting between them. Germline V gene sequence: CDR1 SGHNT, CDR2 YYREEE (reference sequence). The CDR3 length is 13 residues. In nucleotides, the CDR3 is TGTGCCAGCAGCCCGCCAGCTGGAGAGGCGCAGTATTTT. It codes for CASSPPAGEAQYF.